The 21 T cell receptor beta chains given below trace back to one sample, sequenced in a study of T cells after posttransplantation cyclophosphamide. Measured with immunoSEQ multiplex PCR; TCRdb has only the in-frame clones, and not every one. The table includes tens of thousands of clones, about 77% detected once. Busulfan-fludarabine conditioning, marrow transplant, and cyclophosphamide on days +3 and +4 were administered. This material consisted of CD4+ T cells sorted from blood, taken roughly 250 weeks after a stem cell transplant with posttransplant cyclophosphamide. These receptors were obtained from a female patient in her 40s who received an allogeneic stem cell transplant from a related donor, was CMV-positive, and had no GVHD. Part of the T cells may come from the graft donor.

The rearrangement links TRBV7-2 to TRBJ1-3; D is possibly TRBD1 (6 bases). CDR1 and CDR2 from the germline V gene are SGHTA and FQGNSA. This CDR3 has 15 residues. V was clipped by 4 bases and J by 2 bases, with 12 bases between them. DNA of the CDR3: TGTGCCAGCAGCTCCCCTAAGGGGGCTGGAAACACCATATATTTT. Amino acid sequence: CASSSPKGAGNTIYF.

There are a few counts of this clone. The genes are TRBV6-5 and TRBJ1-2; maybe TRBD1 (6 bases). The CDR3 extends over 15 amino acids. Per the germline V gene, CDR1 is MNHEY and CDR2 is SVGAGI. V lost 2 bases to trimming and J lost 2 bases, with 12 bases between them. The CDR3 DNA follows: TGTGCCAGCAGTTACATACAGGGTGGGAACTATGGCTACACCTTC. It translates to CASSYIQGGNYGYTF.

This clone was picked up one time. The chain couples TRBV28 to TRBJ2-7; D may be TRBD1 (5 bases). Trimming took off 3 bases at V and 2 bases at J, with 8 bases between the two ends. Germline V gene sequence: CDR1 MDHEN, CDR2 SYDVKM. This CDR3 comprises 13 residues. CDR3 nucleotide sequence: TGTGCCAGCAGTTTGGGGCAGACCTACGAGCAGTACTTC. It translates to CASSLGQTYEQYF.

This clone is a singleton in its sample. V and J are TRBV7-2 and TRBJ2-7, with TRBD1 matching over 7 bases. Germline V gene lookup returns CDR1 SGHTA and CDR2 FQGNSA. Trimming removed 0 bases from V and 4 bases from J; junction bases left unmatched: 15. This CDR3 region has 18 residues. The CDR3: CASSLAHPGTDIFYEQYF. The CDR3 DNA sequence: TGTGCCAGCAGCTTAGCACACCCCGGGACAGACATTTTTTACGAGCAGTACTTC.

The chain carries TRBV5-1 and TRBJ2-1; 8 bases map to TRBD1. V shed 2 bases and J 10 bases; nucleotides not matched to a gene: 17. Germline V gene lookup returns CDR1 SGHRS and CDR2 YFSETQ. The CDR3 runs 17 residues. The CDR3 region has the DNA TGCGCCAGCAGCTTTGTGGGATCCGGGACAGGAGGTTACGAGCAGTTCTTC. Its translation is CASSFVGSGTGGYEQFF.

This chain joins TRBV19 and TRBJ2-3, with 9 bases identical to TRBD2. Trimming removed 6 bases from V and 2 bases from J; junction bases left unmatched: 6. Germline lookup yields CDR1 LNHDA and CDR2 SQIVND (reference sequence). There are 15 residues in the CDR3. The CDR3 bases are TGTGCCAGTAGATTAGCGGGGGACGACACAGATACGCAGTATTTT. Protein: CASRLAGDDTDTQYF.

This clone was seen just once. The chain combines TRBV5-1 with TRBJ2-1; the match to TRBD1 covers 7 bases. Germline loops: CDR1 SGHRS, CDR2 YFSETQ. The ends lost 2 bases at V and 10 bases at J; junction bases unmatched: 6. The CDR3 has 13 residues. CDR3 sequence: CASSFDRVKEQFF. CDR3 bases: TGCGCCAGCAGCTTCGACAGGGTTAAGGAGCAGTTCTTC.

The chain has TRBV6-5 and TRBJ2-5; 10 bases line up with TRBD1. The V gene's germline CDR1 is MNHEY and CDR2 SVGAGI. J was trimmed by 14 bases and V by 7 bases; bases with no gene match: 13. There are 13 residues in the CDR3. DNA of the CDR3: TGTGCCAGCACTCCCCGTGGGGGGACAGGGGTATACTTC. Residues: CASTPRGGTGVYF.

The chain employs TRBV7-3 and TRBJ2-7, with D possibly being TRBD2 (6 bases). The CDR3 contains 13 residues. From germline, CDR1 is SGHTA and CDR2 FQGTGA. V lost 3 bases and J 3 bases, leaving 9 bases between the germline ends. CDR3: CASSFRSGYEQYF. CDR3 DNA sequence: TGTGCCAGCAGCTTTCGTAGCGGCTACGAGCAGTACTTC.

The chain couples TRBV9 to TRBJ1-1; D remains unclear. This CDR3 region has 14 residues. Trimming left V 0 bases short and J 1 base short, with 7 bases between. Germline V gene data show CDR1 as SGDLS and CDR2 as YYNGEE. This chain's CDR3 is CASSVVGGNTEAFF. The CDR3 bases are TGTGCCAGCAGCGTAGTAGGCGGGAACACTGAAGCTTTCTTT.

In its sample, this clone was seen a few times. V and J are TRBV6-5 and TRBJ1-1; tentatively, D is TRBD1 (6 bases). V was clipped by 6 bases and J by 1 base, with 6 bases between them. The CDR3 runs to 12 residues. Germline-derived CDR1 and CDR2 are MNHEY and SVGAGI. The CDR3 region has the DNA TGTGCCAGCAGCAGGGGGAACACTGAAGCTTTCTTT. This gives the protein CASSRGNTEAFF.

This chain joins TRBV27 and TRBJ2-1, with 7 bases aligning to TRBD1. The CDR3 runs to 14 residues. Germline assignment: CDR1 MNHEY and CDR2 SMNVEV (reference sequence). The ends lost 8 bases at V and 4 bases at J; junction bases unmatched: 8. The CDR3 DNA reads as TGTGCCAGCCGTGGGCAGGGGGATTACAATGAGCAGTTCTTC. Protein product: CASRGQGDYNEQFF.

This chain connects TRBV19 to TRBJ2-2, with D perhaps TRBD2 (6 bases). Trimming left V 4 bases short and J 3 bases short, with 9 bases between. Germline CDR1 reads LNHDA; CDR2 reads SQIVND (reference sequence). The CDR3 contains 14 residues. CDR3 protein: CASSRSGDTGELFF. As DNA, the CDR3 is TGTGCCAGTAGTAGGTCGGGAGACACCGGGGAGCTGTTTTTT.

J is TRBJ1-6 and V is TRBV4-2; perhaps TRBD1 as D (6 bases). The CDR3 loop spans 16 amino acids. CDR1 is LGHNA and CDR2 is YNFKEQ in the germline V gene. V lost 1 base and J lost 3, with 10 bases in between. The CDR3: CASSQGQAYYNSPLHF. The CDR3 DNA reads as TGTGCCAGCAGCCAAGGACAGGCTTACTATAATTCACCCCTCCACTTT.

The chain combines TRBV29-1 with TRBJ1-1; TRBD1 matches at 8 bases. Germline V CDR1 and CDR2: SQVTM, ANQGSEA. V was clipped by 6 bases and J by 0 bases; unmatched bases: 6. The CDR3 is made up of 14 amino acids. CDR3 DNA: TGCAGCGTGTGGACAGGGAGAATGAACACTGAAGCTTTCTTT. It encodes CSVWTGRMNTEAFF.

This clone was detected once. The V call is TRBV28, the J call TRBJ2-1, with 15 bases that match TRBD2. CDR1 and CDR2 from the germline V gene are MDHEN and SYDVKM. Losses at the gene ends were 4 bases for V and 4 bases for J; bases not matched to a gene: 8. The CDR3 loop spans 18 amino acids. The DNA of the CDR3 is TGTGCCAGCAGTTCCCGGACTAGCGGGGGGGCACGGTACAATGAGCAGTTCTTC. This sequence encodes CASSSRTSGGARYNEQFF.

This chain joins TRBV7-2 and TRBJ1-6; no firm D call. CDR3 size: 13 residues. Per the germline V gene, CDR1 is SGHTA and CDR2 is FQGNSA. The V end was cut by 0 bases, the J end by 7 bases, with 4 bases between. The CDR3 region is CASSLAQNSPLHF. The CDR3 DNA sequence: TGTGCCAGCAGCTTAGCGCAGAATTCACCCCTCCACTTT.

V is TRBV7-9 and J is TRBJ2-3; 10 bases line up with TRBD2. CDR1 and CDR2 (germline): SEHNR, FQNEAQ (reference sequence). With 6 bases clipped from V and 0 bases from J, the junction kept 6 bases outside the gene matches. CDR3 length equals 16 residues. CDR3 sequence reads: CASRHSGGASTDTQYF. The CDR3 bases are TGTGCCAGCAGACACAGCGGGGGGGCTAGCACAGATACGCAGTATTTT.

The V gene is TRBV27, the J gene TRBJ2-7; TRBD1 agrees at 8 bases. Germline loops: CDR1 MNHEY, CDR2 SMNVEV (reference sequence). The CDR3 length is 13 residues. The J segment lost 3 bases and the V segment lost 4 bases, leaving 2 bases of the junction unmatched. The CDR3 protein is CASSSGTGYEQYF. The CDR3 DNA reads TGTGCCAGCAGTTCCGGGACAGGCTACGAGCAGTACTTC.

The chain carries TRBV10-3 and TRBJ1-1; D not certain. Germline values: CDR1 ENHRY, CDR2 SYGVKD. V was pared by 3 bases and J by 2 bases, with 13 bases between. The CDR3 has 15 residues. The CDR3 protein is CAISETLGLNTEAFF. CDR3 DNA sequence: TGTGCCATCAGTGAAACCCTCGGGTTAAACACTGAAGCTTTCTTT.

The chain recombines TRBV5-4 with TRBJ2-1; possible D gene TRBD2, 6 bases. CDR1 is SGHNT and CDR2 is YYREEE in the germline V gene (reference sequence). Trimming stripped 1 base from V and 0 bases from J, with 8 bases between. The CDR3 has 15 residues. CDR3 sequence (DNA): TGTGCCAGCAGCTTGACAGCGGGCTCCTACAATGAGCAGTTCTTC. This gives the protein CASSLTAGSYNEQFF.